The 9 T cell receptor beta chains presented below share a single source sample, sequenced in a study of T cells in Graves' hyperthyroidism and ophthalmopathy. RNA transcripts yielded amplified TCR beta CDR3 regions. HTBI primers were used for first-round RT-PCR of the TCR CDR3. TCRdb reanalysed the multiplex PCR reads using MiXCR and keeps one entry per CDR3 protein. In the table there are 200,000 to 250,000 distinct CDR3 sequences, less than 20% of which are singletons. Input material: blood. These receptors came from a woman aged 45 to 65 with Graves' hyperthyroidism.

This CDR3 is CASSLALGESSGANVLTF. The CDR3 nucleotides are TGTGCCAGCAGCCTTGCCTTGGGGGAAAGCTCTGGGGCCAACGTCCTGACTTTC. The chain recombines TRBV4-2 with TRBJ2-6, with D possibly being TRBD1 or TRBD2 (5 bases each). Looked up from germline, CDR1 is LGHNA and CDR2 is YNFKEQ. The CDR3 is made up of 18 amino acids. Trimming cost V 4 bases and J 0 bases, with 16 bases left between them.

This clonotype was counted a few times. The CDR3 nucleotides read TGCAGTGCTCACAGCAGCTCCTATAATTCACCCCTCCACTTT. This codes for CSAHSSSYNSPLHF. The V and J genes are TRBV20-1 and TRBJ1-6; D unresolved. Germline V lookup: CDR1 DFQATT, CDR2 SNEGSKA (reference sequence). V was trimmed by 5 bases and J by 0 bases, leaving 8 bases between them. This CDR3 has 14 amino acids.

This clonotype was observed at least ten times. CDR3 in DNA: TGTGCCAGCAGTTACGGGGGAGGGACCTACAATGAGCAGTTCTTC. Its protein product is CASSYGGGTYNEQFF. The chain is built from TRBV12-3 or TRBV12-4 and TRBJ2-1, with 7 positions matching TRBD2. With 4 bases clipped from V and 2 bases from J, the junction kept 5 bases outside the gene matches. The CDR3 has 15 residues.

The rearrangement links TRBV6-5 to TRBJ2-2, with 10 bases fitting TRBD2. The CDR3 has 17 amino acids. The germline V gene encodes CDR1 MNHEY and CDR2 SVGAGI. V was pared by 2 bases and J by 6 bases, with 9 bases of the junction left unmatched. The CDR3 region has the DNA TGTGCCAGCAGTTACCTAGCGGGGGAGGTCCGCGCCGGGGAGCTGTTTTTT. Amino acid sequence: CASSYLAGEVRAGELFF.

The J gene is TRBJ1-6, the V gene TRBV12-3 or TRBV12-4, with a possible D match to TRBD1 (5 bases). The germline V and J ends were trimmed by 3 bases and 7 bases, with 16 bases remaining between them. This CDR3 comprises 16 residues. This CDR3 is CASSFSDSGGNSPLHF. In DNA, the CDR3 is TGTGCCAGCAGTTTCAGTGACAGTGGGGGGAATTCACCCCTCCACTTT.

This rearrangement joins TRBV4-1 to TRBJ2-1; D unresolved. V dropped 1 base and J dropped 1 base, with 11 bases sitting between them. The CDR3 runs to 16 residues. CDR1 and CDR2 from the germline V gene are MGHRA and YSYEKL. The CDR3 spells CASSQVDIISYNEQFF. CDR3 sequence (DNA): TGCGCCAGCAGCCAAGTAGATATTATATCCTACAATGAGCAGTTCTTC.

This clonotype was observed a handful of times. The chain couples TRBV5-1 to TRBJ2-7; 9 nucleotides agree with TRBD2. V shed 0 bases, J shed 2 bases, and the junction held 9 bases outside the gene matches. This CDR3 contains 17 residues. Germline V CDR1 and CDR2: SGHRS, YFSETQ. CDR3 sequence: CASSLVVASGTAYEQYF. The CDR3, as DNA: TGCGCCAGCAGCTTGGTGGTGGCTAGCGGGACGGCCTACGAGCAGTACTTC.

This clonotype came up a few times. The rearrangement joins TRBV6-1 to TRBJ2-2; 7 positions match TRBD2. This CDR3 spans 17 amino acids. CDR1 is MNHNS and CDR2 is SASEGT in the germline V gene. The ends lost 6 bases at V and 0 bases at J; junction bases unmatched: 10. CDR3 loop: CASSRGLADSNTGELFF. In DNA form, the CDR3 reads TGTGCCAGCAGCCGTGGGCTAGCGGATTCGAACACCGGGGAGCTGTTTTTT.

A few counts support this clonotype. The J gene is TRBJ2-3, the V gene TRBV24-1, with D hard to call. Germline V gene data show CDR1 as KGHDR and CDR2 as SFDVKD. V lost 3 bases and J 9 bases, leaving 6 bases between the germline ends. This CDR3 is 11 amino acids long. The CDR3 DNA reads TGTGCCACCAGTGATGTAGGAACGCAGTATTTT. Translating gives CATSDVGTQYF.